This record covers a single T cell receptor beta chain. Data came from immunoSEQ multiplex PCR; TCRdb stores just in-frame clones and leaves some out. This sample has around 95,000 clones, with roughly 90% found just once. These data belong to a study of preoperative IRX-2 immunotherapy in early breast cancer. Treatment indicated: preoperative locoregional IRX-2 cytokine immunotherapy. The source is a human donor with breast cancer. The source was tumor tissue, collected after IRX-2 immunotherapy.

The CDR3 loop reads CASSGRSTSDEQFF. DNA for the CDR3: TGCGCCAGCAGTGGGCGCTCGACTAGCGATGAGCAGTTCTTC. The chain links TRBV5-1 to TRBJ2-1; 8 nucleotides match TRBD2. The CDR3 totals 14 residues. Germline-derived CDR1 and CDR2 are SGHRS and YFSETQ. Trimming removed 5 bases from V and 8 bases from J; junction bases left unmatched: 9.